A selection of T cell receptor beta chains follows, all from one sample in a study of T cell changes during pregnancy in multiple sclerosis. TCRdb's copy holds only in-frame clones and misses some; the assay was immunoSEQ multiplex PCR. This sample has over 80,000 clones, with 85% to 95% found just once. The input for sequencing was peripheral blood, taken in the third trimester of pregnancy. All receptors derive from a female donor in good health, enrolled as a control in a pregnancy study. The CDR3 runs from the conserved cysteine through the conserved F or W. The D gene is left open where the match is weak. Clone size is not always given. Where it is, it says once, few, many or a class for expanded clones.

V gene	clone size	D gene	J gene	CDR3 protein	CDR3 DNA
TRBV28	NA	NA	TRBJ2-1	CASSHTSSEQFF	TGTGCCAGCAGCCATACTAGCTCTGAGCAGTTCTTC
TRBV28	NA	NA	TRBJ1-2	CASSAQEGAYGYTF	TGTGCCAGCAGTGCCCAGGAGGGCGCCTATGGCTACACCTTC
TRBV19	NA	NA	TRBJ2-5	CASSIDRTRPFETQYF	TGTGCCAGTAGTATAGATAGGACAAGACCGTTCGAGACCCAGTACTTC
TRBV2	once	TRBD2	TRBJ2-1	CASTLAGAGNEQFF	TGTGCCAGCACCCTAGCGGGAGCTGGCAATGAGCAGTTCTTC
TRBV5-1	NA	TRBD1	TRBJ2-1	CAEGQSPNEQFF	TGCGCCGAGGGACAGAGCCCCAATGAGCAGTTCTTC
TRBV10-3	NA	NA	TRBJ1-2	CAISESSWEGNYGYTF	TGTGCCATCAGTGAGTCATCTTGGGAGGGTAACTATGGCTACACCTTC
TRBV7-2	NA	TRBD1	TRBJ2-5	CASSLRTGMVIETQYF	TGTGCCAGCAGCTTAAGGACAGGGATGGTTATAGAGACCCAGTACTTC
TRBV2	few	TRBD2	TRBJ2-5	CASKGTSGNWETQYF	TGTGCCAGCAAAGGGACTAGCGGGAACTGGGAGACCCAGTACTTC
TRBV2	NA	NA	TRBJ1-5	CASSDPPQTGQNQPQHF	TGTGCCAGCAGTGATCCCCCTCAGACAGGCCAAAATCAGCCTCAGCATTTT
TRBV5-1	NA	NA	TRBJ2-1	CASSQLGRTNEQFF	TGCGCCAGCAGCCAATTGGGGCGGACGAATGAGCAGTTCTTC
TRBV5-1	NA	NA	TRBJ2-7	CASSRTIAGSYEQYF	TGCGCCAGCAGTAGGACTATTGCGGGGTCCTACGAGCAGTACTTC
TRBV27	NA	TRBD1	TRBJ2-7	CASSLWTGSYEQYF	TGTGCCAGCAGTTTATGGACAGGGTCCTACGAGCAGTACTTC
TRBV6-5	NA	NA	TRBJ2-1	CASSWSRESNEQFF	TGTGCCAGCAGTTGGTCCAGGGAAAGTAATGAGCAGTTCTTC
TRBV6-1	NA	TRBD1	TRBJ1-1	CASRLYRGGNTEAFF	TGTGCCAGCAGGTTGTACAGGGGAGGCAACACTGAAGCTTTCTTT
TRBV19	NA	NA	TRBJ2-2	CANSLGRRDTGELFF	TGTGCCAACTCTTTAGGTAGGAGGGACACCGGGGAGCTGTTTTTT
TRBV7-9	NA	TRBD2	TRBJ2-1	CASSPRGLAGDGEQFF	TGTGCCAGCAGCCCCAGGGGACTAGCGGGAGACGGTGAGCAGTTCTTC
TRBV30	NA	NA	TRBJ2-2	CAWSTQHTGELFF	TGTGCCTGGAGCACACAGCACACCGGGGAGCTGTTTTTT
TRBV5-8	NA	TRBD1	TRBJ1-1	CASSRRQGSGTEAFF	TGTGCCAGCAGTCGACGACAGGGTAGCGGAACTGAAGCTTTCTTT
TRBV19	NA	TRBD1	TRBJ1-1	CASSVTGGNTEAFF	TGTGCCAGTAGTGTGACAGGGGGAAACACTGAAGCTTTCTTT
TRBV27	NA	TRBD2	TRBJ2-1	CASSLGTSYNEQFF	TGTGCCAGCAGTTTAGGGACTAGCTACAATGAGCAGTTCTTC
TRBV18	once	TRBD2	TRBJ2-3	CASSHPNSGTFFADTQYF	TGTGCCAGCTCACATCCGAACAGCGGGACGTTTTTCGCAGATACGCAGTATTTT
TRBV4-2	NA	TRBD2	TRBJ2-1	CASSQAGTSTSGEQFF	TGTGCCAGCAGCCAAGCGGGAACATCGACTAGCGGTGAGCAGTTCTTC
TRBV29-1	NA	NA	TRBJ1-1	CSAGGGNTEAFF	TGCAGCGCTGGCGGGGGGAACACTGAAGCTTTCTTT
TRBV6-5	NA	TRBD1	TRBJ2-1	CASSFSGTGREQFF	TGTGCCAGCAGTTTTTCCGGGACAGGGCGTGAGCAGTTCTTC
TRBV23-1	NA	TRBD2	TRBJ2-7	CASSPRTSRTSEQYF	TGCGCCAGCAGTCCCCGGACTAGCCGGACTAGCGAGCAGTACTTC
TRBV6-1	NA	NA	TRBJ1-2	CASSEAAGAYGYTF	TGTGCCAGCAGTGAAGCGGCAGGGGCCTATGGCTACACCTTC
TRBV28	NA	TRBD1	TRBJ2-2	CASSPGTGDTGELFF	TGTGCCAGCAGTCCCGGGACAGGGGACACCGGGGAGCTGTTTTTT
TRBV29-1	NA	TRBD1	TRBJ2-7	CSGRTGADEQYF	TGCAGCGGGAGGACAGGCGCGGACGAGCAGTACTTC
TRBV28	NA	NA	TRBJ2-7	CASRDLGGSYEQYF	TGTGCCAGCAGAGACCTAGGGGGTTCCTACGAGCAGTACTTC
TRBV6-5	NA	TRBD1	TRBJ1-2	CASSPTGQVGYGYTF	TGTGCCAGCAGTCCCACCGGACAGGTGGGGTATGGCTACACCTTC
TRBV4-2	NA	TRBD2	TRBJ2-1	CASSNLAGAYNEQFF	TGTGCCAGCAGTAACTTAGCGGGGGCCTACAATGAGCAGTTCTTC
TRBV27	NA	NA	TRBJ2-7	CASSFPAPVIDYEQYF	TGTGCCAGCAGTTTTCCCGCTCCCGTAATAGACTACGAGCAGTACTTC
TRBV10-3	NA	TRBD1	TRBJ2-5	CAISGTGIETQYF	TGTGCCATCAGTGGGACAGGGATAGAGACCCAGTACTTC
TRBV29-1	NA	NA	TRBJ1-3	CSASGGGSGNTIYF	TGCAGCGCCTCCGGGGGGGGCTCTGGAAACACCATATATTTT
TRBV7-9	NA	NA	TRBJ2-2	CASSYGAGELFF	TGTGCCAGCAGCTACGGGGCCGGGGAGCTGTTTTTT
TRBV27	NA	NA	TRBJ1-5	CASSLNGQYQPQHF	TGTGCCAGCAGTTTAAATGGACAATATCAGCCCCAGCATTTT
TRBV11-3	few	TRBD1	TRBJ2-3	CASSPGQGIADTQYF	TGTGCCAGCAGCCCAGGACAGGGTATTGCAGATACGCAGTATTTT
TRBV5-4	NA	TRBD2	TRBJ2-5	CASSLQLAGTQYF	TGTGCCAGCAGCTTGCAGCTAGCGGGGACCCAGTACTTC
TRBV5-6	NA	TRBD1	TRBJ1-1	CASSFSFGQGDEAFF	TGTGCCAGCAGCTTTAGTTTCGGACAGGGGGATGAAGCTTTCTTT
TRBV12-5	once	TRBD2	TRBJ2-7	CASGLVPGQPTGGEQYF	TGTGCTAGTGGTTTGGTACCGGGCCAGCCAACCGGGGGGGAGCAGTACTTC
TRBV7-9	NA	TRBD2	TRBJ2-7	CASSLGALAGESGQYF	TGTGCCAGCAGCTTAGGAGCGTTAGCGGGAGAGTCAGGGCAGTACTTC
TRBV5-1	NA	TRBD1	TRBJ1-6	CASSLEGDRGNSPLHF	TGCGCCAGCAGCTTGGAGGGGGACAGGGGGAATTCACCCCTCCACTTT
TRBV5-1	few	NA	TRBJ1-1	CASSLANRVGGEAFF	TGCGCCAGCAGCTTGGCCAACAGGGTTGGGGGTGAAGCTTTCTTT
TRBV10-1	NA	TRBD1	TRBJ1-5	CASSTDRENQPQHF	TGCGCCAGCAGTACGGACAGGGAGAATCAGCCCCAGCATTTT
TRBV14	NA	TRBD1	TRBJ2-3	CASSLWTGDTDTQYF	TGTGCCAGCAGCCTTTGGACAGGGGACACAGATACGCAGTATTTT
TRBV10-2	once	NA	TRBJ2-7	CASSDSYSYEQYF	TGCGCCAGCAGTGACTCCTACTCCTACGAGCAGTACTTC
TRBV19	once	NA	TRBJ2-2	CASSIVRTANTGELFF	TGTGCCAGTAGTATTGTTCGGACTGCGAACACCGGGGAGCTGTTTTTT
TRBV19	NA	TRBD1	TRBJ1-1	CASSFWTGGFTEAFF	TGTGCCAGTAGTTTCTGGACAGGGGGTTTTACTGAAGCTTTCTTT
TRBV5-4	NA	NA	TRBJ2-1	CASSIAGQHNEQFF	TGTGCCAGCAGCATCGCGGGACAGCACAATGAGCAGTTCTTC
TRBV4-1	few	TRBD1	TRBJ1-4	CASSQGQGGSNEKLFF	TGCGCCAGCAGCCAAGGCCAGGGGGGTAGTAATGAAAAACTGTTTTTT
TRBV6-1	NA	NA	TRBJ2-7	CASSEGDNPSYEQYF	TGTGCCAGCAGTGAAGGAGACAATCCCTCCTACGAGCAGTACTTC
TRBV2	NA	TRBD2	TRBJ2-1	CASMRLAGGLNEQFF	TGTGCCAGCATGCGGCTAGCGGGAGGTTTAAATGAGCAGTTCTTC
TRBV30	NA	NA	TRBJ1-1	CAWSPGRGNTEAFF	TGTGCCTGGAGTCCGGGCAGGGGCAACACTGAAGCTTTCTTT
TRBV27	NA	TRBD1	TRBJ2-4	CASSPDRALAKNIQYF	TGTGCCAGCAGCCCCGACAGGGCTTTAGCCAAAAACATTCAGTACTTC
TRBV5-6	once	NA	TRBJ1-2	CASSFFDRTANYYGYTF	TGTGCCAGCAGCTTCTTTGATCGGACAGCCAATTATTATGGCTACACCTTC